This TCR beta chain comes out of a study of tumor and adjacent non-tumor tissue in lung cancer. Study in general: There were around 11 adenocarcinoma, a couple of squamous cell carcinoma and 1 small cell lung cancer cases.

A modified ARM-PCR protocol with three rounds of nested PCR amplified TCRbeta. A single record per CDR3 protein comes from TCRdb applying MiXCR to the multiplex PCR reads. The sample lists 68,000 or so distinct CDR3 sequences; almost 60% were seen once. In regard to this clonotype: A read error may produce the germline difference seen at one junction end.

Germline CDR1 MDHEN, CDR2 SYDVKM. This CDR3 region has 14 residues. The template was RNA from unsorted bulk tissue. The sample taken for sequencing was lung tumor tissue. This sequence originates from a man over 45 with non-small cell lung cancer. V and J are TRBV28 and TRBJ2-3, with TRBD1 as a possible D gene (5 bases). The DNA for the CDR3 is TGTGCCAGCAGTTTTGACAGTAGCATAGATACGCAGTATTTT. Amino acids: CASSFDSSIDTQYF.